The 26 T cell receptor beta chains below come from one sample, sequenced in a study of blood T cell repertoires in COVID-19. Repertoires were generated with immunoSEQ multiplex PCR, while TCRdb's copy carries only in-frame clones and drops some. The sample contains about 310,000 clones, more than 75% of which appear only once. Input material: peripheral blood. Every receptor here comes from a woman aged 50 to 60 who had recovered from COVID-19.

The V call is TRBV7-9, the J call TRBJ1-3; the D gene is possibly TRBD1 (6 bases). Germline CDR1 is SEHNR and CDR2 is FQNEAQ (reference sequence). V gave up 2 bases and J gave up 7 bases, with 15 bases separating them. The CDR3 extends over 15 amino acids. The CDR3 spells CASSLQTGLRNTIYF. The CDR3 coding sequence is TGTGCCAGCAGCTTACAGACAGGACTGCGGAACACCATATATTTT.

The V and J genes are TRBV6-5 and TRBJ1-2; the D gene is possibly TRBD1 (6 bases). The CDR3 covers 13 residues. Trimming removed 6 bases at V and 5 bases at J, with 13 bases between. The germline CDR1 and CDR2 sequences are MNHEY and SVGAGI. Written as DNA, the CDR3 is TGTGCCAGCAGCTTGGACAGAGATTATGGCTACACCTTC. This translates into CASSLDRDYGYTF.

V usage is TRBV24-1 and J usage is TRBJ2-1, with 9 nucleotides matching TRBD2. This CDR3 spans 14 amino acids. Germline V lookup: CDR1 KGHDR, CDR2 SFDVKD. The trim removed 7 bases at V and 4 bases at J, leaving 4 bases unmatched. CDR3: CATRPLAGYNEQFF. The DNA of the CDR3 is TGTGCCACCAGGCCACTAGCGGGTTACAATGAGCAGTTCTTC.

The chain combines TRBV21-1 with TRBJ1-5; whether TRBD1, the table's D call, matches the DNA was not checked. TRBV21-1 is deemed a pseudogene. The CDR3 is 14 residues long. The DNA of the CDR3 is TGTGCCAGCAGCAAAACCAGATTCAATCAGCCCCAGCATTTT. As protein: CASSKTRFNQPQHF.

In DNA form, the CDR3 reads TGTGCCAGCAGTTACAGGGGGGCCTACGAGCAGTACTTC. This gives the protein CASSYRGAYEQYF. The chain links TRBV28 to TRBJ2-7; 8 nucleotides align to TRBD1. With 4 bases clipped from V and 2 bases from J, the junction kept 1 base outside the gene matches. The CDR3 loop spans 13 amino acids. Per germline, CDR1 MDHEN and CDR2 SYDVKM. The full variable domain, in which reference TRBV28 and TRBJ2-7 provide the parts outside the CDR3, is DVKVTQSSRYLVKRTGEKVFLECVQDMDHENMFWYRQDPGLGLRLIYFSYDVKMKEKGDIPEGYSVSREKKERFSLILESASTNQTSMYLCASSYRGAYEQYFGPGTRLTVT.

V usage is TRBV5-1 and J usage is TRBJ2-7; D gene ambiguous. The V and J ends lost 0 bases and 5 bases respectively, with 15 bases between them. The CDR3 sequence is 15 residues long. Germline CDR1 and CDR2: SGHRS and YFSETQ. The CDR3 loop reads CASSLEVAGQDEQYF. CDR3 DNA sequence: TGCGCCAGCAGCTTGGAAGTGGCTGGGCAGGACGAGCAGTACTTC.

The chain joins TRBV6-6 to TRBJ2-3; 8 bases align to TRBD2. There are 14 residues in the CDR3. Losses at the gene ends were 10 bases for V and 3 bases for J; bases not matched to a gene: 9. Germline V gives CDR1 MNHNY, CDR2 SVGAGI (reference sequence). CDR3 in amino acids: CAITGGAGTDTQYF. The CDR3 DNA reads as TGTGCCATCACCGGGGGGGCAGGTACAGATACGCAGTATTTT.

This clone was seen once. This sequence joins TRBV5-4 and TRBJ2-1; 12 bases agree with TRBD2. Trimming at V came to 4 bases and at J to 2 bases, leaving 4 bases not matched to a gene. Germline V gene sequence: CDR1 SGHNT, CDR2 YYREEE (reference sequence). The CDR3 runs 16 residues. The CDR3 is CASSVLAGGPYNEQFF. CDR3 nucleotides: TGTGCCAGCAGCGTCCTAGCGGGGGGGCCCTACAATGAGCAGTTCTTC.

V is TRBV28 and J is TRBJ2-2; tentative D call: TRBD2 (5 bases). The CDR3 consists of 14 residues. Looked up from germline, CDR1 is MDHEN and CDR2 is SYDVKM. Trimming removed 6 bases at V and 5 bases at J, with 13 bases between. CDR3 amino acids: CASRVPRRTGELFF. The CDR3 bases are TGTGCCAGCAGAGTCCCTCGGAGGACCGGGGAGCTGTTTTTT.

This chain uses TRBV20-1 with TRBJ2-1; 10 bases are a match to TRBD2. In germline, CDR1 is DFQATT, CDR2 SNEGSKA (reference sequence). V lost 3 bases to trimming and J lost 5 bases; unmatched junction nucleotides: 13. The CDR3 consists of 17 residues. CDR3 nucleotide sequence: TGCAGTGCTAGTCGGGGAGGGGCTAGCGGGAGTAACAATGAGCAGTTCTTC. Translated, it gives CSASRGGASGSNNEQFF.

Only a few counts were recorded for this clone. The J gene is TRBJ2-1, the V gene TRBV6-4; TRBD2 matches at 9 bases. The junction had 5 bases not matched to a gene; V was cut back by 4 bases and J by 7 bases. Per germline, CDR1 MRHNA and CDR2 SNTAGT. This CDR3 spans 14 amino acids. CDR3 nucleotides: TGTGCCAGCAGTGTGGATAGCGGGAGTAATGAGCAGTTCTTC. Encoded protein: CASSVDSGSNEQFF.

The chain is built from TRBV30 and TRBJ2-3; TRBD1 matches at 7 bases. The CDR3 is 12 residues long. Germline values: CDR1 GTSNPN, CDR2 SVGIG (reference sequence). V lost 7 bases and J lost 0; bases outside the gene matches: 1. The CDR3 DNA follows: TGTGCCTCGGGACAGAGCACAGATACGCAGTATTTT. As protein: CASGQSTDTQYF.

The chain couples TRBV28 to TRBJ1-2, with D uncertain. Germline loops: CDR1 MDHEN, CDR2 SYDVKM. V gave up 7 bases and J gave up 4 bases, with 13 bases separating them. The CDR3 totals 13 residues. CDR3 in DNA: TGTGCCAGCAAATCAGCGAGCTTCTATGGCTACACCTTC. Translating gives CASKSASFYGYTF.

CDR3 sequence reads: CASSYVTGLATEAFF. The CDR3 nucleotides read TGTGCCAGCAGCTACGTAACAGGGTTGGCCACTGAAGCTTTCTTT. This chain connects TRBV5-4 to TRBJ1-1; weak D call: TRBD1 (6 bases). In germline, CDR1 is SGHNT, CDR2 YYREEE (reference sequence). V was clipped by 3 bases and J by 4 bases, with 16 bases between them. This CDR3 is 15 amino acids long.

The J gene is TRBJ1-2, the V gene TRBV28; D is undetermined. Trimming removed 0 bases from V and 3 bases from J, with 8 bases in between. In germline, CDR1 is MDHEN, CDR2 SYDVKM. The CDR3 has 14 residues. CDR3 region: CASSLWGSYYGYTF. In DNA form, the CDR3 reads TGTGCCAGCAGTTTATGGGGCAGCTACTATGGCTACACCTTC.

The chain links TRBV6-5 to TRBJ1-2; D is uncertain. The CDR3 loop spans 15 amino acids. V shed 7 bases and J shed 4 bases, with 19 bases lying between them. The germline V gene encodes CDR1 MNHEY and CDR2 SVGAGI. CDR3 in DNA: TGTGCCAGCACTCCCTGGTCCGGGTTAGGCTATGGCTACACCTTC. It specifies CASTPWSGLGYGYTF.

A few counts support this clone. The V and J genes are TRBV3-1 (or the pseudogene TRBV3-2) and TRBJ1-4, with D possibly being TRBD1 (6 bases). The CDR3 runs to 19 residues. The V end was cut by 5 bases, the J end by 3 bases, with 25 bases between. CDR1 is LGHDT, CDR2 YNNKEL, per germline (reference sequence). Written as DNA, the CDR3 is TGTGCCAGCAGCAAAAGTGGTCGGCAGGGGCGGCTTCCTAATGAAAAACTGTTTTTT. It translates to CASSKSGRQGRLPNEKLFF.

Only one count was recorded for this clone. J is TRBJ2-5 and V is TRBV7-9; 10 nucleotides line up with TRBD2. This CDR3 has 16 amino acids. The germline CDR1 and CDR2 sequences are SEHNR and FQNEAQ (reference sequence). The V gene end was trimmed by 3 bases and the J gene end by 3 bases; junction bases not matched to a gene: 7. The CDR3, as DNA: TGTGCCAGCAGCTTCCTAGCGGGAGCCTTAGAAGAGACCCAGTACTTC. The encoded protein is CASSFLAGALEETQYF.

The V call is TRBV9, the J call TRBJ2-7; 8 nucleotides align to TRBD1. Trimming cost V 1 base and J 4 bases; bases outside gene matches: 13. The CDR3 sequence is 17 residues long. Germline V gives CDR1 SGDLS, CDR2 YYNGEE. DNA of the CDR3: TGTGCCAGCAGCGTACAACCCAATTCAGGGGGCGAGTACGAGCAGTACTTC. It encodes CASSVQPNSGGEYEQYF.

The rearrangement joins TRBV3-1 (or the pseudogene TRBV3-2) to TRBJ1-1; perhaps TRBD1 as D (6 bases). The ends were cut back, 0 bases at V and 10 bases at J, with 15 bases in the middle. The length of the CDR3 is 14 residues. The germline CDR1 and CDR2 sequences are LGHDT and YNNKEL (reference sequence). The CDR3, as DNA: TGTGCCAGCAGCCAAGATCTCGGGGGGCTGCGAGCTTTCTTT. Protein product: CASSQDLGGLRAFF.

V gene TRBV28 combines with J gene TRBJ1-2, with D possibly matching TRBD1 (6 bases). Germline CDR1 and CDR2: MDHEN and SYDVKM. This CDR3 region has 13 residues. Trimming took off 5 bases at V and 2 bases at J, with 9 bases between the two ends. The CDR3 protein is CASSITGNYGYTF. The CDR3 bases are TGTGCCAGCAGTATCACAGGGAACTATGGCTACACCTTC.

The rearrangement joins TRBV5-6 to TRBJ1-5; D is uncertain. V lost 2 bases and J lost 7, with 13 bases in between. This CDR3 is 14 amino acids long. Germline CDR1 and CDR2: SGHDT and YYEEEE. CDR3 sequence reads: CASSFRGVGQPQHF. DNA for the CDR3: TGTGCCAGCAGCTTCCGGGGAGTTGGGCAGCCCCAGCATTTT.

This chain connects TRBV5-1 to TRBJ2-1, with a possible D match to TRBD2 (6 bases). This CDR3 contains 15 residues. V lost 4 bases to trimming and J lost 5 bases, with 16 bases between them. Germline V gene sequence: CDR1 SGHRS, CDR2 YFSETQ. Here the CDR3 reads CASSRDGSLDNEQFF. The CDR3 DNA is TGCGCCAGCAGCCGGGACGGGAGCCTGGACAATGAGCAGTTCTTC.

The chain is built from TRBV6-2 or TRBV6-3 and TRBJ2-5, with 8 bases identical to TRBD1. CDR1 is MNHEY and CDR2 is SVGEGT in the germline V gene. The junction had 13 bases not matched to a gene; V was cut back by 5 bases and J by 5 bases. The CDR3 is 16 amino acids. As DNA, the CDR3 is TGTGCCAGCAGTCTAGGGACCGGGACAGGTTCGGAGACCCAGTACTTC. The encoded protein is CASSLGTGTGSETQYF.

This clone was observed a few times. The CDR3: CASSWGGQGSGYTF. DNA for the CDR3: TGTGCCAGCAGCTGGGGGGGACAGGGTTCTGGCTACACCTTC. The chain combines TRBV11-2 with TRBJ1-2; 9 bases agree with TRBD1. The CDR3 spans 14 residues. Germline V CDR1 and CDR2: SGHAT, FQNNGV. With 4 bases clipped from V and 7 bases from J, the junction kept 7 bases outside the gene matches.

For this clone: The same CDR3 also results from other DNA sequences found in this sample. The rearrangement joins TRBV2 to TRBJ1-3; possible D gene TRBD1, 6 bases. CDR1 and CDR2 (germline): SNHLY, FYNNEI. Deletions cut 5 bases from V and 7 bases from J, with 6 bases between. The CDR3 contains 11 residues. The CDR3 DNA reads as TGTGCCAGCAGTACAGGGAACACCATATATTTT. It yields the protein CASSTGNTIYF.